The present T cell receptor (beta chain) was sequenced within a study of cytomegalovirus exposure and HLA in healthy donors. Study observations and caveats: Cytomegalovirus status, reportedly, was diagnosed with high specificity and sensitivity by the classifier. Among TCR beta chains of equal frequency, HLA-associated ones were more clonally expanded in a later analysis.

Researchers ran the PCR with 60 Vbeta and 13 Jbeta primers. Clones were read by immunoSEQ multiplex PCR, and TCRdb kept only the in-frame ones, dropping some. The sample has approximately 130,000 clones, 87% seen once; the top ten hold around 5.2%. This CDR3 is 15 amino acids long. Per germline, CDR1 SEHNR and CDR2 FQNEAQ (reference sequence). V shed 5 bases and J shed 2 bases, with 13 bases lying between them. Remarks on this clone: Its cognate antigen is unknown.

This receptor was identified in a woman aged 25 to 45 in good health and CMV-seronegative. The material sequenced was PBMCs. This sequence joins TRBV7-9 and TRBJ1-3; weak D call: TRBD1 (5 bases). The DNA for the CDR3 is TGTGCCAGCAGCCCTCAGGGAATCGCTGGAAACACCATATATTTT. Its protein product is CASSPQGIAGNTIYF.